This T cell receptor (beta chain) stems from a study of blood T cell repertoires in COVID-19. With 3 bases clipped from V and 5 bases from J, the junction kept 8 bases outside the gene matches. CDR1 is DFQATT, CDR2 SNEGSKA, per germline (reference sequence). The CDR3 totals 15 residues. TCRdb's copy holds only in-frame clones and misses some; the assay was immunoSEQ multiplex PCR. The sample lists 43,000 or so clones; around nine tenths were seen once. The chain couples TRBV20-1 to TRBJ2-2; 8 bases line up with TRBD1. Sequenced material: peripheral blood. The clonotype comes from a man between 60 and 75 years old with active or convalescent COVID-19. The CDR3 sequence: CSASGQGVGTGELFF. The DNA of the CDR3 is TGCAGTGCTAGTGGACAGGGAGTTGGGACCGGGGAGCTGTTTTTT.